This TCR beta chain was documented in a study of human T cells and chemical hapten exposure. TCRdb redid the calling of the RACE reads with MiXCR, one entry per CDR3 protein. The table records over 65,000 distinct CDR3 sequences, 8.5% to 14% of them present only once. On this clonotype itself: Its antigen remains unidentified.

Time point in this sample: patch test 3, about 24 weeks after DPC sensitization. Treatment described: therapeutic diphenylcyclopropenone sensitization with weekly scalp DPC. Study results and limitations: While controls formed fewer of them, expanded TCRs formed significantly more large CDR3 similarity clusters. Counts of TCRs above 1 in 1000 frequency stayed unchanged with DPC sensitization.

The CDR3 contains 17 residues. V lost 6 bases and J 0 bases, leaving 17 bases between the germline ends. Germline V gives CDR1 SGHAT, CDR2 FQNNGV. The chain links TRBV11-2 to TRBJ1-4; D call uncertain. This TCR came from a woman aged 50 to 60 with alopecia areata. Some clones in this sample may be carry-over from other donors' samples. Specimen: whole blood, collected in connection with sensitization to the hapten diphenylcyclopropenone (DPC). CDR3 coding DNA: TGTGCCAGCAGTTCCGGTCCAGAAATTGCAACTAATGAAAAACTGTTTTTT. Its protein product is CASSSGPEIATNEKLFF. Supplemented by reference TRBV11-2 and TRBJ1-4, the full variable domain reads EAGVAQSPRYKIIEKRQSVAFWCNPISGHATLYWYQQILGQGPKLLIQFQNNGVVDDSQLPKDRFSAERLKGVDSTLKIQPAKLEDSAVYLCASSSGPEIATNEKLFFGSGTQLSVL.